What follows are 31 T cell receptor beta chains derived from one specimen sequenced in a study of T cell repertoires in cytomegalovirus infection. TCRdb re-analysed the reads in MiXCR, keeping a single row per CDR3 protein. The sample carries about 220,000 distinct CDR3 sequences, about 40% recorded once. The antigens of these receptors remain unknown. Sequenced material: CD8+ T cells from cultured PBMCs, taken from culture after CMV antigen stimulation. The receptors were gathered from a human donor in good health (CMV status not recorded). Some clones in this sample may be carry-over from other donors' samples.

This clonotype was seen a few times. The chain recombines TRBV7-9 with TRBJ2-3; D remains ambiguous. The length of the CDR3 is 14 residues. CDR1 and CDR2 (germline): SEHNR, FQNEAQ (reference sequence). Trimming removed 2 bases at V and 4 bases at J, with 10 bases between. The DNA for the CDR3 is TGTGCCAGCAGCTTAACCCCCGCACCAGATACGCAGTATTTT. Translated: CASSLTPAPDTQYF. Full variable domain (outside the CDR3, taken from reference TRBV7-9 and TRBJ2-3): DTGVSQNPRHKITKRGQNVTFRCDPISEHNRLYWYRQTLGQGPEFLTYFQNEAQLEKSRLLSDRFSAERPKGSFSTLEIQRTEQGDSAMYLCASSLTPAPDTQYFGPGTRLTVL.

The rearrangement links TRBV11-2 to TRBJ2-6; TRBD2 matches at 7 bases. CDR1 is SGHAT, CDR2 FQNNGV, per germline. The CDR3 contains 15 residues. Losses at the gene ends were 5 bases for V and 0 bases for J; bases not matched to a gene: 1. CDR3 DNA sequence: TGTGCCAGCAGCCCGGGGGGCTCTGGGGCCAACGTCCTGACTTTC. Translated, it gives CASSPGGSGANVLTF.

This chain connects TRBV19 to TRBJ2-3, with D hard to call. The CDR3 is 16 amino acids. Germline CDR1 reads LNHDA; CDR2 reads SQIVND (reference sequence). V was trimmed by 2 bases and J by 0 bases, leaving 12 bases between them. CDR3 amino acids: CASSITGSSSTDTQYF. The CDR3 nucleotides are TGTGCCAGTAGTATAACGGGCAGTTCTAGCACAGATACGCAGTATTTT.

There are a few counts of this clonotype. The CDR3 DNA follows: TGTGCCAGCAGGGATAGGGATTTGCCATACTACGAGCAGTACTTC. Translated, it gives CASRDRDLPYYEQYF. The V and J genes are TRBV6-2 or TRBV6-3 and TRBJ2-7; D uncertain. The CDR3 consists of 15 residues. Trimming took 6 bases from V and 3 from J, leaving 18 bases between them. Per the germline V gene, CDR1 is MNHEY and CDR2 is SVGEGT.

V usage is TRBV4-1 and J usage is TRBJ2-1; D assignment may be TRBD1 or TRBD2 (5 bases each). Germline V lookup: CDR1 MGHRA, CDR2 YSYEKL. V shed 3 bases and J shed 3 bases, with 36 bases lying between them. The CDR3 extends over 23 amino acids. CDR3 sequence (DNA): TGCGCCAGCAGCCAGCGACTTGGCTCAACAGGCGGGCATCAATCCGGATACTACAATGAGCAGTTCTTC. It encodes CASSQRLGSTGGHQSGYYNEQFF.

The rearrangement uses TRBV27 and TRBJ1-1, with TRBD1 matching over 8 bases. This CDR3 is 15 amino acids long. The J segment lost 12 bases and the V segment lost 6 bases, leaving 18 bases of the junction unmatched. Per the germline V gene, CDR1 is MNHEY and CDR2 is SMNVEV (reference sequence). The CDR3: CASRAPGTGQIPTFF. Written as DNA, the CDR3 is TGTGCCAGCAGGGCCCCCGGGACAGGCCAAATTCCGACTTTCTTT.

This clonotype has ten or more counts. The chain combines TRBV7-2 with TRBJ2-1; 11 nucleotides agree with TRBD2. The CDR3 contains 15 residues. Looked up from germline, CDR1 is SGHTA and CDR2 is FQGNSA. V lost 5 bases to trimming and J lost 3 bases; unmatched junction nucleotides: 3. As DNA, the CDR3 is TGTGCCAGCAGCACTGGGACTAGCGGCTACAATGAGCAGTTCTTC. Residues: CASSTGTSGYNEQFF.

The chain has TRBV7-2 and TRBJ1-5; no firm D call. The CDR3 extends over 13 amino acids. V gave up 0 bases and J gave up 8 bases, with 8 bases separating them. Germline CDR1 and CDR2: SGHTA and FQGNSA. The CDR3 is CASSLADVEPQHF. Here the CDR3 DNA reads TGTGCCAGCAGCTTAGCCGATGTGGAGCCCCAGCATTTT.

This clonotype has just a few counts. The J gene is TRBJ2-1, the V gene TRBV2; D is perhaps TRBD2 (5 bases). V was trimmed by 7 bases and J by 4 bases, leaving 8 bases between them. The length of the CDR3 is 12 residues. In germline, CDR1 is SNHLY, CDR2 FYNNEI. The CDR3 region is CASMTKYNEQFF. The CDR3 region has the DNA TGTGCCAGCATGACTAAATACAATGAGCAGTTCTTC.

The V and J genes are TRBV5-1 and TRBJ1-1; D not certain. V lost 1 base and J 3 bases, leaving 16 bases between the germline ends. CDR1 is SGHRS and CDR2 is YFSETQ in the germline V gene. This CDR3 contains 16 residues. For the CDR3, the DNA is TGCGCCAGCAGCTTGACCCACCCCAGATGGGACACTGAAGCTTTCTTT. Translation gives CASSLTHPRWDTEAFF.

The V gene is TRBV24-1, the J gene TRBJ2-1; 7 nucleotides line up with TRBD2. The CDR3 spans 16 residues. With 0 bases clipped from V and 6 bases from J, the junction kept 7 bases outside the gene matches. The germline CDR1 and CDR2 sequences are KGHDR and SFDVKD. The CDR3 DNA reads TGTGCCACCAGTGATTTGGGACTAGTCGGACCCAATGAGCAGTTCTTC. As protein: CATSDLGLVGPNEQFF.

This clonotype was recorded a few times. CDR3 amino acids: CASSSAPGQGADSYEQYF. In DNA, the CDR3 is TGTGCCAGCAGCTCGGCGCCGGGACAGGGGGCCGACTCCTACGAGCAGTACTTC. V is TRBV7-9 and J is TRBJ2-7, with 12 bases matching TRBD1. The germline CDR1 and CDR2 sequences are SEHNR and FQNEAQ (reference sequence). CDR3 length equals 18 residues. The V and J ends lost 4 bases and 0 bases, in that order; junction bases with no gene match: 10.

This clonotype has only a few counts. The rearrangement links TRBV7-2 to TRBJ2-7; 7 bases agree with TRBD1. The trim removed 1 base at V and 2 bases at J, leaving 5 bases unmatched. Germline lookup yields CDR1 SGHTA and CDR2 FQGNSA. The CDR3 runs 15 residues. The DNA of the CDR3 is TGTGCCAGCAGCTTAGGCTGGGACAGAGCCTACGAGCAGTACTTC. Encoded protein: CASSLGWDRAYEQYF.

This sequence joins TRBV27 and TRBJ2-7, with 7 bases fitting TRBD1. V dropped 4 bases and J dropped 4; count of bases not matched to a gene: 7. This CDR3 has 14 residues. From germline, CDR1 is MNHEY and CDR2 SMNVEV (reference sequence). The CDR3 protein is CASSSGTEGYEQYF. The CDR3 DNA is TGTGCCAGCAGTTCCGGGACAGAGGGGTACGAGCAGTACTTC.

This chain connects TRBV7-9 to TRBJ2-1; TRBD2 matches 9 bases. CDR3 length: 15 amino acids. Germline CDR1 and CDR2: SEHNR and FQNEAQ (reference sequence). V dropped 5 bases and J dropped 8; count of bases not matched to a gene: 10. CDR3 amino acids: CASSLIGGGGDEQFF. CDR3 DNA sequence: TGTGCCAGCAGCCTCATCGGCGGGGGGGGTGATGAGCAGTTCTTC. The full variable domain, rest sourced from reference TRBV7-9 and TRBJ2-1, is DTGVSQNPRHKITKRGQNVTFRCDPISEHNRLYWYRQTLGQGPEFLTYFQNEAQLEKSRLLSDRFSAERPKGSFSTLEIQRTEQGDSAMYLCASSLIGGGGDEQFFGPGTRLTVL.

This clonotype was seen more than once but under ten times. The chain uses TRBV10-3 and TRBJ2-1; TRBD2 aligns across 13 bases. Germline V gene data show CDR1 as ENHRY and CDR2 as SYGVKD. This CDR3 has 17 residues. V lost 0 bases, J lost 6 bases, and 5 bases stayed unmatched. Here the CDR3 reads CAISESGGLAGVNEQFF. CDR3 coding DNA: TGTGCCATCAGTGAGTCCGGCGGACTAGCGGGAGTCAATGAGCAGTTCTTC.

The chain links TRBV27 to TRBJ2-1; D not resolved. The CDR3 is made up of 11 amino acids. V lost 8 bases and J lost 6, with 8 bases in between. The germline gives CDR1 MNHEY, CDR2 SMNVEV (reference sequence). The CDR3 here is CASQTGNEQFF. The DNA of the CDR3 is TGTGCCAGCCAGACGGGCAATGAGCAGTTCTTC.

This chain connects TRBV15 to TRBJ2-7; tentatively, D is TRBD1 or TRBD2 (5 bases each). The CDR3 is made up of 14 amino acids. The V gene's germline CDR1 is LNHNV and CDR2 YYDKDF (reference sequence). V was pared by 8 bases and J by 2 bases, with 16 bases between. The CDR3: CATGDSGTPYEQYF. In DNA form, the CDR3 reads TGTGCCACCGGAGACTCCGGGACCCCCTACGAGCAGTACTTC. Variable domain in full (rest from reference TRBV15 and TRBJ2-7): DAMVIQNPRYQVTQFGKPVTLSCSQTLNHNVMYWYQQKSSQAPKLLFHYYDKDFNNEADTPDNFQSRRPNTSFCFLDIRSPGLGDTAMYLCATGDSGTPYEQYFGPGTRLTVT.

Here the CDR3 DNA reads TGTGCCAGCAGCCTTAGCGGGAGCATAAACAATGAGCAGTTCTTC. This codes for CASSLSGSINNEQFF. The V gene is TRBV7-9, the J gene TRBJ2-1, with TRBD2 matching 9 bases. Germline V lookup: CDR1 SEHNR, CDR2 FQNEAQ (reference sequence). The CDR3 loop spans 15 amino acids. The J segment lost 5 bases and the V segment lost 5 bases, leaving 7 bases of the junction unmatched.

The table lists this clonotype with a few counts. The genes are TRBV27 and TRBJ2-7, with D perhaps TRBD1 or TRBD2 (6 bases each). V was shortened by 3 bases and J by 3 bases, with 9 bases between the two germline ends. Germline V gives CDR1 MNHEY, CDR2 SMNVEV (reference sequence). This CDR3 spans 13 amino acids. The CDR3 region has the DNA TGTGCCAGCAGTTTTGGAGGGGGCTACGAGCAGTACTTC. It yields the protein CASSFGGGYEQYF.

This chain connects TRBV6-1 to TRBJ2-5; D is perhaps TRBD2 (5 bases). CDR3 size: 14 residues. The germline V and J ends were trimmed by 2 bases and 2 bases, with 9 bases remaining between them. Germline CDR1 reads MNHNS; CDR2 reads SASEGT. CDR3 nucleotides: TGTGCCAGCAGTGAAATACTAGATCAAGAGACCCAGTACTTC. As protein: CASSEILDQETQYF.

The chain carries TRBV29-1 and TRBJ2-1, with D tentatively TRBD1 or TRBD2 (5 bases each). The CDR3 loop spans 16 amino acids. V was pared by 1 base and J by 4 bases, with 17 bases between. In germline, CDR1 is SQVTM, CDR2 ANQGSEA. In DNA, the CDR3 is TGCAGCGTTGAAGCGGGTGTCGGGGCCCTTTACAATGAGCAGTTCTTC. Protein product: CSVEAGVGALYNEQFF.

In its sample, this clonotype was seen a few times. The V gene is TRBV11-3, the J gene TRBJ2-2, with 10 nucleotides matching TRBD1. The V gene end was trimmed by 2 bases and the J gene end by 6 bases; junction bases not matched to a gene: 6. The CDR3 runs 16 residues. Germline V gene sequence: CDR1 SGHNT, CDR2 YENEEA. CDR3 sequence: CASSLRGQGFPGELFF. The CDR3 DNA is TGTGCCAGCAGCTTAAGGGGACAGGGGTTCCCCGGGGAGCTGTTTTTT.

In nucleotides, the CDR3 is TGCGCCAGCAGCTTGGAAGGTGATTGGGCCGGCGAGCAGTACTTC. This encodes CASSLEGDWAGEQYF. This chain uses TRBV5-1 with TRBJ2-7; D gene ambiguous. This CDR3 region has 15 residues. The V and J ends lost 0 bases and 6 bases respectively, with 16 bases between them. Germline V gene data show CDR1 as SGHRS and CDR2 as YFSETQ.

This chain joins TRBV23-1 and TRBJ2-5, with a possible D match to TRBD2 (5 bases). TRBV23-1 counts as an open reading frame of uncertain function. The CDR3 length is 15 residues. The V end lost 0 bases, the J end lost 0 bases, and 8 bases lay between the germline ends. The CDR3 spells CASSQSRGYQETQYF. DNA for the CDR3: TGCGCCAGCAGTCAATCTCGCGGGTACCAAGAGACCCAGTACTTC.

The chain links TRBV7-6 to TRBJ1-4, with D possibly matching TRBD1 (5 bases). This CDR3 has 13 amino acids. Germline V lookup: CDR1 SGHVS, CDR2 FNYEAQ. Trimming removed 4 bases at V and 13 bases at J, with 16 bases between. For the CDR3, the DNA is TGTGCCAGCAGCTCAGGACATCCTAGGAGACTGTTTTTT. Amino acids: CASSSGHPRRLFF.

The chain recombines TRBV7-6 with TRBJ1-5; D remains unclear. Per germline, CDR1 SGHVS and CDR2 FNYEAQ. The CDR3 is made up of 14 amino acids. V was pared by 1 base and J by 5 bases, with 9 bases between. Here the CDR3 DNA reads TGTGCCAGCAGCTTAGAAGCCCGGGATCAGCCCCAGCATTTT. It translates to CASSLEARDQPQHF.

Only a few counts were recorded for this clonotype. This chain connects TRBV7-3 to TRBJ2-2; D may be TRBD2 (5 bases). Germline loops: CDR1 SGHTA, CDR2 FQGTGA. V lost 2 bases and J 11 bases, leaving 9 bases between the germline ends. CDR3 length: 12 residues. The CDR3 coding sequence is TGTGCCAGCAGCTTATTGGGAGTCGAGCTGTTTTTT. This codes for CASSLLGVELFF. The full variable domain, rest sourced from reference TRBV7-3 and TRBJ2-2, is GAGVSQTPSNKVTEKGKYVELRCDPISGHTALYWYRQSLGQGPEFLIYFQGTGAADDSGLPNDRFFAVRPEGSVSTLKIQRTERGDSAVYLCASSLLGVELFFGEGSRLTVL.

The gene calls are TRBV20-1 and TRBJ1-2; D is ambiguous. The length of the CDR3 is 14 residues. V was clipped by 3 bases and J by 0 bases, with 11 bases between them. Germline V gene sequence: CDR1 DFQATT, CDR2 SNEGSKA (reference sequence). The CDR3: CSASRTAPNYGYTF. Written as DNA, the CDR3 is TGCAGTGCTAGTCGCACAGCTCCTAACTATGGCTACACCTTC.

The CDR3, as DNA: TGTGCCAGCAGCTTAGCGGTCCGGGGGACAGACTATGGCTACACCTTC. It translates to CASSLAVRGTDYGYTF. This sequence joins TRBV7-4 and TRBJ1-2; 7 bases align to TRBD1. CDR3 size: 16 residues. The V gene's germline CDR1 is SGHVT and CDR2 SQSDAQ. V gave up 0 bases and J gave up 3 bases; unmatched junction bases: 7.

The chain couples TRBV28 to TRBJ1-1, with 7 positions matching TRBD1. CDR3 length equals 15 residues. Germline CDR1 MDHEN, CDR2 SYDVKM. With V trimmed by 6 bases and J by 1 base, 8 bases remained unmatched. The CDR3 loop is CASSLTGAKNTEAFF. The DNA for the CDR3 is TGTGCCAGCAGCCTTACAGGGGCCAAGAACACTGAAGCTTTCTTT.